The entry below gives a single T cell receptor (beta chain) sequence along with its context. V was pared by 0 bases and J by 2 bases, with 11 bases between. Looked up from germline, CDR1 is LGHNA and CDR2 is YNFKEQ. The CDR3 totals 16 residues. This sample is drawn from a study of blood T cell repertoires in COVID-19. On the study more broadly: Samples came from the United States, Italy and Spain, spanning acute and convalescent COVID-19.

The cohort comprised adults aged roughly 18 to 95 years residing in approximately 22 US areas. How the authors handled the data: The authors estimated nucleated cell counts from reference gene primer amplification. Sequencing was performed with immunoSEQ multiplex PCR; in TCRdb, only in-frame clones are kept and a portion is missing. Clone size and the V and J calls come from that table; the DNA yielded D and trimming. The sample includes 150,000 to 200,000 clones, over 75% of them seen just once. The sequence derives from a woman between 40 and 50 years old with acute COVID-19. V gene TRBV4-2 combines with J gene TRBJ2-1; unclear D gene. The sample consisted of PBMCs or T cells enriched from blood (not recorded which). The CDR3 DNA reads as TGTGCCAGCAGCCAAGAACCCGGTAGAACCTACAATGAGCAGTTCTTC. Amino acid sequence: CASSQEPGRTYNEQFF.